The rows below give T cell receptor beta chains drawn from one sample of a study of cytomegalovirus exposure and HLA in healthy donors. Sequenced by immunoSEQ multiplex PCR; TCRdb stores in-frame clones only, minus some. The sample comprises roughly 260,000 clones, approximately 87% of which are singletons, and 2.5% to 3% rests with the top ten. Sequencing was carried out using PBMCs. Source of these receptors: a man younger than 35 in good health and CMV-seronegative. The CDR3 runs from the conserved cysteine through the conserved F or W. D genes are given only for firm matches. Clone size, where shown, is once, few, many, or a class for clones that have expanded.

CASSPQGGTNEKLFF,TGTGCCAGCAGCCCGCAGGGTGGGACTAATGAAAAACTGTTTTTT,NA,TRBJ1-4,TRBV7-9,NA
CASSVHTGGTEAFF,TGCGCCAGCAGCGTACATACAGGGGGCACTGAAGCTTTCTTT,TRBD1,TRBJ1-1,TRBV5-1,NA
CASSQLAGGPREQYF,TGTGCCAGTAGCCAACTAGCGGGAGGGCCGCGCGAGCAGTACTTC,TRBD2,TRBJ2-7,TRBV19,NA
CASSWDSLYEQYF,TGCGCCAGCAGCTGGGACAGTCTCTACGAGCAGTACTTC,TRBD1,TRBJ2-7,TRBV5-1,NA
CASSDLMGASSGNTIYF,TGTGCCAGCAGTGATCTGATGGGGGCCTCCTCTGGAAACACCATATATTTT,NA,TRBJ1-3,TRBV2,NA
CAVQGAKGTEAFF,TGTGCCGTACAGGGGGCGAAAGGAACTGAAGCTTTCTTT,TRBD1,TRBJ1-1,TRBV2,NA
CASSEVLGRDTQYF,TGTGCCAGCAGTGAAGTCCTAGGTCGGGATACGCAGTATTTT,NA,TRBJ2-3,TRBV2,NA
CASSQPRNRETQYF,TGCGCCAGCAGCCAGCCCCGGAACAGAGAGACCCAGTACTTC,NA,TRBJ2-5,TRBV4-1,NA
CASSLTLQGGGSPLHF,TGTGCCAGCAGTTTAACCCTACAGGGCGGGGGGTCACCCCTCCACTTT,NA,TRBJ1-6,TRBV27,NA
CATHIRQGFHEQYF,TGCGCCACTCATATCCGACAGGGTTTCCACGAGCAGTACTTC,TRBD1,TRBJ2-7,TRBV10-1,NA
CASSAPPGAGDNIQYF,TGTGCCAGCAGTGCCCCGCCCGGGGCGGGAGATAACATTCAGTACTTC,TRBD2,TRBJ2-4,TRBV6-1,NA
CASTNGDTQYF,TGTGCCAGCACCAACGGTGATACGCAGTATTTT,NA,TRBJ2-3,TRBV25-1,once
CASSLLGRGNEQFF,TGTGCCAGCAGCTTACTCGGGAGAGGGAATGAGCAGTTCTTC,NA,TRBJ2-1,TRBV7-6,NA
CASTKSGGMYNEQFF,TGTGCCAGCACCAAAAGCGGGGGGATGTACAATGAGCAGTTCTTC,TRBD2,TRBJ2-1,TRBV28,NA
CASSQGIGGGTDTQYF,TGCGCCAGCAGCCAAGGCATTGGGGGCGGCACAGATACGCAGTATTTT,NA,TRBJ2-3,TRBV4-1,once